The 27 T cell receptor beta chains in this list originate from one sample, sequenced in a study of OX40 agonist ivuxolimab in advanced cancers. Some clones are missing from TCRdb's copy, which holds only in-frame ones; the method was immunoSEQ multiplex PCR. The table includes under 45,000 clones, 70% to 90% detected once. The sample here was CD4+ or CD8+ T cells sorted from blood, taken in a trial of the OX40 agonist ivuxolimab. The receptors were gathered from an adult with an advanced solid tumor such as melanoma, head and neck, liver or kidney cancer.

V is TRBV5-1 and J is TRBJ2-7; 10 bases line up with TRBD2. The junction had 6 bases not matched to a gene; V was cut back by 0 bases and J by 3 bases. The CDR3 covers 16 residues. Germline lookup yields CDR1 SGHRS and CDR2 YFSETQ. DNA for the CDR3: TGCGCCAGCAGCTTGGCCCCTAGCGGGAGCGGCTACGAGCAGTACTTC. Protein sequence: CASSLAPSGSGYEQYF.

This chain joins TRBV5-4 and TRBJ1-2, with TRBD1 matching over 9 bases. The CDR3 is made up of 15 amino acids. V trimming: 4 bases; J trimming: 3 bases; junction bases outside the gene matches: 7. Germline values: CDR1 SGHNT, CDR2 YYREEE (reference sequence). CDR3 loop: CASSGTGTGYYGYTF. The CDR3 DNA reads as TGTGCCAGCAGCGGAACCGGGACAGGGTACTATGGCTACACCTTC. The full variable domain, with the rest looked up from reference TRBV5-4 and TRBJ1-2, is ETGVTQSPTHLIKTRGQQVTLRCSSQSGHNTVSWYQQALGQGPQFIFQYYREEENGRGNFPPRFSGLQFPNYSSELNVNALELDDSALYLCASSGTGTGYYGYTFGSGTRLTVV.

V gene TRBV6-6 combines with J gene TRBJ2-7; D is perhaps TRBD2 (5 bases). From germline, CDR1 is MNHNY and CDR2 SVGAGI (reference sequence). The CDR3 runs 13 residues. V was shortened by 0 bases and J by 9 bases, with 12 bases between the two germline ends. CDR3 DNA: TGTGCCAGCAGTTACTCGAGGGCTCCCGGGCAGTACTTC. Its translation is CASSYSRAPGQYF.

The rearrangement joins TRBV5-1 to TRBJ2-1; no definite D call. V lost 7 bases, J lost 0 bases, and 14 bases lay in between. Germline V gene lookup returns CDR1 SGHRS and CDR2 YFSETQ. This CDR3 contains 15 residues. The CDR3 nucleotides are TGCGCCAGCGTCCCCACGAGCAGCTCCTACAATGAGCAGTTCTTC. This gives the protein CASVPTSSSYNEQFF.

The gene calls are TRBV6-1 and TRBJ2-7; D is uncertain. V gave up 3 bases and J gave up 4 bases, with 13 bases separating them. The CDR3 is 14 amino acids. The V gene's germline CDR1 is MNHNS and CDR2 SASEGT. The CDR3 loop reads CASSEYPQSYEQYF. The DNA for the CDR3 is TGTGCCAGCAGTGAGTATCCCCAGTCTTACGAGCAGTACTTC.

In this sample, this clone turned up once. The chain is built from TRBV5-1 and TRBJ1-1; no reliable D call. Trimming shortened V by 7 bases and J by 0 bases, and 16 bases separated the two germline ends. This CDR3 is 15 amino acids long. Germline V gene lookup returns CDR1 SGHRS and CDR2 YFSETQ. The CDR3 region has the DNA TGCGCCAGCGCTACCGAGTGGGCCATGAACACTGAAGCTTTCTTT. This encodes CASATEWAMNTEAFF.

The chain uses TRBV5-1 and TRBJ2-7; 9 bases are a match to TRBD1. This CDR3 spans 15 amino acids. The V gene's germline CDR1 is SGHRS and CDR2 YFSETQ. The J segment lost 4 bases and the V segment lost 4 bases, leaving 9 bases of the junction unmatched. CDR3 DNA sequence: TGCGCCAGCAGCGTGGGACAGGGCAAAGTTTACGAGCAGTACTTC. It is translated as CASSVGQGKVYEQYF.

The chain combines TRBV28 with TRBJ2-4; TRBD1 is a possible D gene (6 bases). The ends were cut back, 3 bases at V and 4 bases at J, with 13 bases in the middle. Germline V gene data show CDR1 as MDHEN and CDR2 as SYDVKM. This CDR3 comprises 15 residues. The CDR3, as DNA: TGTGCCAGCAGTTTCCCAAGGACAGAAAAAAACATTCAGTACTTC. Amino acids: CASSFPRTEKNIQYF. The variable domain in full, completed from reference TRBV28 and TRBJ2-4, reads DVKVTQSSRYLVKRTGEKVFLECVQDMDHENMFWYRQDPGLGLRLIYFSYDVKMKEKGDIPEGYSVSREKKERFSLILESASTNQTSMYLCASSFPRTEKNIQYFGAGTRLSVL.

V is TRBV2 and J is TRBJ1-2, with D tentatively TRBD1 (6 bases). CDR3 length: 14 amino acids. The V gene lost 6 bases and the J gene lost 5 bases, with 16 bases spanning the gap. Per germline, CDR1 SNHLY and CDR2 FYNNEI. CDR3 in amino acids: CASSIQGPSYGYTF. The CDR3 nucleotides are TGTGCCAGCAGCATACAGGGTCCCTCTTATGGCTACACCTTC.

V is TRBV2 and J is TRBJ1-1, with D unresolved. Per the germline V gene, CDR1 is SNHLY and CDR2 is FYNNEI. Between the trimmed V and J ends, which lost 4 bases and 3 bases, there was a span of 3 bases. The CDR3 consists of 11 residues. The CDR3 coding sequence is TGTGCCAGCAGTGGGGACACTGAAGCTTTCTTT. Translating gives CASSGDTEAFF.

This clone was found a few times. The chain combines TRBV6-5 with TRBJ1-5; D remains ambiguous. CDR3 size: 13 residues. V lost 0 bases and J 7 bases, leaving 7 bases between the germline ends. CDR1 and CDR2 from the germline V gene are MNHEY and SVGAGI. The CDR3 is CASSYSNGQPQHF. In DNA, the CDR3 is TGTGCCAGCAGTTACTCGAACGGGCAGCCCCAGCATTTT.

The rearrangement uses TRBV19 and TRBJ1-1; D gene uncertain. Trimming shortened V by 7 bases and J by 0 bases, and 12 bases separated the two germline ends. This CDR3 contains 14 residues. Germline-derived CDR1 and CDR2 are LNHDA and SQIVND (reference sequence). The CDR3 here is CASIGGQLNTEAFF. The CDR3 region has the DNA TGTGCCAGTATCGGTGGGCAGCTGAACACTGAAGCTTTCTTT.

The rearrangement uses TRBV15 and TRBJ1-3; the D is unclear. In germline, CDR1 is LNHNV, CDR2 YYDKDF (reference sequence). The CDR3 consists of 16 residues. The V and J ends lost 0 bases and 1 base respectively, with 10 bases between them. In DNA, the CDR3 is TGTGCCACCAGCAGAGATCCTCAGGTGTCTGGAAACACCATATATTTT. Its translation: CATSRDPQVSGNTIYF.

This chain uses TRBV18 with TRBJ2-4; 8 positions match TRBD2. This CDR3 spans 14 amino acids. With 3 bases clipped from V and 3 bases from J, the junction kept 1 base outside the gene matches. Germline V gives CDR1 KGHSH, CDR2 LQKENI. The CDR3 loop reads CASSPAGGKNIQYF. The CDR3 coding sequence is TGTGCCAGCTCACCGGCGGGGGGCAAAAACATTCAGTACTTC.

Remarks on this clone: At one boundary the junction diverges from the germline segment, which might be a read error. V usage is TRBV5-1 and J usage is TRBJ2-2; D gene unclear. CDR1 and CDR2 from the germline V gene are SGHRS and YFSETQ. This CDR3 is built from 11 residues. The CDR3 region has the DNA TGCGCCAGCAGCTTGGATATACGAGTGGTTTTT. This gives the protein CASSLDIRVVF.

This rearrangement joins TRBV9 to TRBJ1-2, with 7 positions matching TRBD1. Germline loops: CDR1 SGDLS, CDR2 YYNGEE. The ends lost 3 bases at V and 0 bases at J; junction bases unmatched: 8. The CDR3 sequence is 16 residues long. The chain's CDR3 is CASSARPGQTNYGYTF. CDR3 in DNA: TGTGCCAGCAGCGCCCGGCCGGGACAGACTAACTATGGCTACACCTTC.

This chain links TRBV5-1 with TRBJ1-1; D call uncertain. Per germline, CDR1 SGHRS and CDR2 YFSETQ. The CDR3 is made up of 14 amino acids. With 0 bases removed from V and 0 bases from J, the gap between germline ends came to 6 bases. The CDR3 bases are TGCGCCAGCAGCTTGGACGGCATGAACACTGAAGCTTTCTTT. It encodes CASSLDGMNTEAFF.

The chain uses TRBV5-6 and TRBJ1-5; TRBD1 is a possible D gene (5 bases). The germline V gene encodes CDR1 SGHDT and CDR2 YYEEEE. There are 12 residues in the CDR3. The V and J ends lost 5 bases and 5 bases respectively, with 8 bases between them. The CDR3 sequence: CASRVGDQPQHF. The CDR3 bases are TGTGCCAGCAGGGTGGGGGATCAGCCCCAGCATTTT.

The chain employs TRBV7-2 and TRBJ2-3; 7 bases map to TRBD1. The CDR3 spans 15 residues. With V trimmed by 5 bases and J by 4 bases, 9 bases remained unmatched. Germline V CDR1 and CDR2: SGHTA, FQGNSA. In nucleotides, the CDR3 is TGTGCCAGCAGCGCCTGGACAGGCTCCTCAGATACGCAGTATTTT. Its translation is CASSAWTGSSDTQYF.

The CDR3 DNA reads TGTGCCAGCATAAGGGAAGAGACCCAGTACTTC. Translating it yields CASIREETQYF. This chain links TRBV2 with TRBJ2-5; D is ambiguous. The germline V and J ends were trimmed by 7 bases and 3 bases, with 6 bases remaining between them. Per the germline V gene, CDR1 is SNHLY and CDR2 is FYNNEI. The CDR3 has 11 residues.

The chain recombines TRBV9 with TRBJ1-1; a possible D gene is TRBD1 (5 bases). From germline, CDR1 is SGDLS and CDR2 YYNGEE. The germline V and J ends were trimmed by 3 bases and 6 bases, with 21 bases remaining between them. CDR3 length: 16 residues. CDR3: CASSAIDPRGSAEAFF. The DNA of the CDR3 is TGTGCCAGCAGCGCAATAGACCCGAGGGGATCCGCTGAAGCTTTCTTT.

This clone was observed once. The gene calls are TRBV6-1 and TRBJ2-5; TRBD2 agrees at 7 bases. V lost 7 bases, J lost 6 bases, and 11 bases stayed unmatched. This CDR3 spans 14 amino acids. The germline V gene has CDR1 MNHNS and CDR2 SASEGT. The CDR3 here is CASTLGTTFQTQYF. CDR3 nucleotide sequence: TGTGCCAGCACTCTAGGGACTACCTTTCAGACCCAGTACTTC.

The chain carries TRBV18 and TRBJ1-1; D is ambiguous. Trimming cost V 3 bases and J 0 bases, with 8 bases left between them. The germline gives CDR1 KGHSH, CDR2 LQKENI. The CDR3 sequence is 14 residues long. This chain's CDR3 is CASSPFQVNTEAFF. The CDR3 DNA sequence: TGTGCCAGCTCACCTTTTCAAGTGAACACTGAAGCTTTCTTT. The complete variable domain, with remaining parts taken from reference TRBV18 and TRBJ1-1, reads NAGVMQNPRHLVRRRGQEARLRCSPMKGHSHVYWYRQLPEEGLKFMVYLQKENIIDESGMPKERFSAEFPKEGPSILRIQQVVRGDSAAYFCASSPFQVNTEAFFGQGTRLTVV.

The chain carries TRBV5-1 and TRBJ1-2, with D tentatively TRBD1 (5 bases). The V end lost 0 bases, the J end lost 8 bases, and 17 bases lay between the germline ends. The CDR3 length is 15 residues. Germline CDR1 is SGHRS and CDR2 is YFSETQ. CDR3 bases: TGCGCCAGCAGCTTGGTGCCGACAGAACCTATCGGCTACACCTTC. Translated: CASSLVPTEPIGYTF.

The chain has TRBV5-1 and TRBJ2-7; D uncertain. Germline V gene sequence: CDR1 SGHRS, CDR2 YFSETQ. The CDR3 runs 15 residues. The V and J ends lost 2 bases and 3 bases respectively, with 15 bases between them. The CDR3 reads CASSFRPQGGYEQYF. The CDR3 DNA is TGCGCCAGCAGCTTCAGGCCACAAGGCGGCTACGAGCAGTACTTC.

This chain uses TRBV11-2 with TRBJ1-1; no firm D call. The germline gives CDR1 SGHAT, CDR2 FQNNGV. CDR3 size: 11 residues. With 3 bases removed from V and 3 bases from J, the gap between germline ends came to 2 bases. The CDR3 loop reads CASSFDTEAFF. The CDR3 DNA reads TGTGCCAGCAGCTTCGACACTGAAGCTTTCTTT.

The chain has TRBV6-5 and TRBJ1-3, with TRBD1 matching 9 bases. Unmatched junction bases numbered 10, after V lost 0 bases and J lost 10 bases. The CDR3 is 16 amino acids. The germline V gene encodes CDR1 MNHEY and CDR2 SVGAGI. The CDR3, as DNA: TGTGCCAGCAGTTACTCGCAACCCGGGACAGGGTTTACCATATATTTT. This sequence encodes CASSYSQPGTGFTIYF.